This entry describes one T cell receptor beta chain. Its specificity is not known. A second PCR, run for about 7 to 11 cycles, used a sample-barcoded 5' primer plus a J-beta primer mix. Samples each returned at least 2.5 million CDR3-containing paired-end reads. TCRdb itself ran the 5' RACE reads through MiXCR, one entry per CDR3 protein. The sample shows more than 1,000,000 distinct CDR3 sequences, about 23% of them seen only once. This specimen belongs to a study of blood T cells in healthy people across ages. Study results and caveats: Whereas aged donors had fewer naive CD4+ cells, long-lived donors had more of them and higher diversity.

This CDR3 has 14 residues. The V gene's germline CDR1 is DFQATT and CDR2 SNEGSKA (reference sequence). Trimming took 3 bases from V and 5 from J; bases not matched to a gene: 7. The same sample was also studied in work on T cells of mothers and their children.

The clonotype comes from a girl aged 2 to 10 in good health. This chain joins TRBV20-1 and TRBJ2-1, with 7 bases lining up with TRBD2. Source material: blood. CDR3 bases: TGCAGTGCTAGCCGGGACTACCAGAACAATGAGCAGTTCTTC. Translating it yields CSASRDYQNNEQFF.